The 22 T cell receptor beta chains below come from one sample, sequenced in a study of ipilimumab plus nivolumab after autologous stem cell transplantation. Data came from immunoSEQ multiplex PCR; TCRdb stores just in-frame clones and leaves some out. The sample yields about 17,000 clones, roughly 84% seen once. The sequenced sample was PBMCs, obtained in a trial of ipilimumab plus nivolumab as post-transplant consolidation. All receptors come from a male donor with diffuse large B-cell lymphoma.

CDR3 in DNA: TGTGCCAGCAGCAAAGAGGTGCGGGGTTACGAGCAGTACTTC. The encoded protein is CASSKEVRGYEQYF. The chain joins TRBV21-1 to TRBJ2-7; the DNA was not used to check the table's D call, TRBD2. TRBV21-1 is labeled a pseudogene. CDR3 size: 14 residues.

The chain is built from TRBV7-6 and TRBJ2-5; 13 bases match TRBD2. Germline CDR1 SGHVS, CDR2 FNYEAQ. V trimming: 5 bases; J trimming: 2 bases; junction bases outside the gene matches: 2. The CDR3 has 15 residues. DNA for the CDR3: TGTGCCAGCAGCCAGGGACTAGCGGGGCAAGAGACCCAGTACTTC. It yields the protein CASSQGLAGQETQYF.

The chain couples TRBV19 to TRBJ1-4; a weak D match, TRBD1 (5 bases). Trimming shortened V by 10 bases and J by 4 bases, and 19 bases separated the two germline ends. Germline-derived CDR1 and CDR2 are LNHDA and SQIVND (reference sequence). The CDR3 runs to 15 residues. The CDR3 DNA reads TGTGCCACCTCAAGGGAGACAGCGCTTAATGAAAAACTGTTTTTT. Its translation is CATSRETALNEKLFF. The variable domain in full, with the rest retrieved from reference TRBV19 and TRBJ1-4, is DGGITQSPKYLFRKEGQNVTLSCEQNLNHDAMYWYRQDPGQGLRLIYYSQIVNDFQKGDIAEGYSVSREKKESFPLTVTSAQKNPTAFYLCATSRETALNEKLFFGSGTQLSVL.

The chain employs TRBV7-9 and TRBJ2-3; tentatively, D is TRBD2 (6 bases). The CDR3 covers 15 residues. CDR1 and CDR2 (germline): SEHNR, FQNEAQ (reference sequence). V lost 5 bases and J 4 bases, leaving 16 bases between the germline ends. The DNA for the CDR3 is TGTGCCAGCAGCGCTCGGAGGGCCGGGTCAGATACGCAGTATTTT. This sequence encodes CASSARRAGSDTQYF.

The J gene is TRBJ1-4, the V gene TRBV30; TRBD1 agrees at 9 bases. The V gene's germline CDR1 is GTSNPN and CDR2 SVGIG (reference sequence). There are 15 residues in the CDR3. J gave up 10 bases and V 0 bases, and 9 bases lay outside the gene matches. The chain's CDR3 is CAWSVSGTGRTKLFF. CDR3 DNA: TGTGCCTGGAGTGTAAGCGGGACAGGGCGGACAAAACTGTTTTTT.

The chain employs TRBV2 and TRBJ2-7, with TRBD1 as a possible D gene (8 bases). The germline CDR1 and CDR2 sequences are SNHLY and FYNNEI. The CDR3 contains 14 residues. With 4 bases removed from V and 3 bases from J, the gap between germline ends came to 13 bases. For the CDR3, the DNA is TGTGCCAGCAGTGCACAGGGGGGGTACTACGAGCAGTACTTC. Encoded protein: CASSAQGGYYEQYF.

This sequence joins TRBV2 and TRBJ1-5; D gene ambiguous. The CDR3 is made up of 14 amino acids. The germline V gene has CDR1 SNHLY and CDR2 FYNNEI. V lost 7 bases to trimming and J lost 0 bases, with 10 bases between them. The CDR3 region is CASKLGLSNQPQHF. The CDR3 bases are TGTGCCAGCAAGCTTGGGCTTAGCAATCAGCCCCAGCATTTT.

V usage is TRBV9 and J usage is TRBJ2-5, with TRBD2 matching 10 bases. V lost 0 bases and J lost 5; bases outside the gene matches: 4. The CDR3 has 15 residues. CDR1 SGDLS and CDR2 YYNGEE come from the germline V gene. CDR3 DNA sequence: TGTGCCAGCAGCGTAGAACTAGCGGGAAGGGAGACCCAGTACTTC. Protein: CASSVELAGRETQYF.

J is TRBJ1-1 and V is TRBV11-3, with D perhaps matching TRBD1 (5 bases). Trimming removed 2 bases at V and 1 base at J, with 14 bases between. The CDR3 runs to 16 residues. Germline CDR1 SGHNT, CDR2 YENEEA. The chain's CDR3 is CASSLRPGMENTEAFF. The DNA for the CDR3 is TGTGCCAGCAGCTTACGGCCAGGGATGGAGAACACTGAAGCTTTCTTT.

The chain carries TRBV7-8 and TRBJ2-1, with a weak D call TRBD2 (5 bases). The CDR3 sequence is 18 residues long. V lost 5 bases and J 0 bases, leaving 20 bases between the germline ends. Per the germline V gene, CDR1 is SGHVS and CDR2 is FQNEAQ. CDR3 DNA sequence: TGTGCCAGCAGCCTACCTTTCTCTAGCCCCGACTCCTACAATGAGCAGTTCTTC. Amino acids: CASSLPFSSPDSYNEQFF.

For the CDR3, the DNA is TGCGCCAGCAGCTTAATCGCGTACAGCTCCTACGAGCAGTACTTC. Residues: CASSLIAYSSYEQYF. This chain joins TRBV5-1 and TRBJ2-7, with D unresolved. CDR3 length: 15 residues. The V gene's germline CDR1 is SGHRS and CDR2 YFSETQ. The V end was cut by 2 bases, the J end by 0 bases, with 12 bases between.

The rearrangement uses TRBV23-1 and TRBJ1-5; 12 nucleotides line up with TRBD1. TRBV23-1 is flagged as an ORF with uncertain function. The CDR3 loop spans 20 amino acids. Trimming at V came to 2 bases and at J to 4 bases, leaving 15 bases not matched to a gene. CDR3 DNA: TGCGCCAGCAGTCAAACACCGGGGACAGGGGGCGAGAGATCAAATCAGCCCCAGCATTTT. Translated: CASSQTPGTGGERSNQPQHF.

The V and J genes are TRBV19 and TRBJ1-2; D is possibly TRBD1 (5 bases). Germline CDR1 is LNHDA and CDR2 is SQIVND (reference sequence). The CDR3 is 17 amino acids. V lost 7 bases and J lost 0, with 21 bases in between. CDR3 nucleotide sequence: TGTGCCAGTACCACCCGGGACCGCCAAAAAACTAACTATGGCTACACCTTC. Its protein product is CASTTRDRQKTNYGYTF. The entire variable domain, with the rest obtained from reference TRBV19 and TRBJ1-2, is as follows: DGGITQSPKYLFRKEGQNVTLSCEQNLNHDAMYWYRQDPGQGLRLIYYSQIVNDFQKGDIAEGYSVSREKKESFPLTVTSAQKNPTAFYLCASTTRDRQKTNYGYTFGSGTRLTVV.

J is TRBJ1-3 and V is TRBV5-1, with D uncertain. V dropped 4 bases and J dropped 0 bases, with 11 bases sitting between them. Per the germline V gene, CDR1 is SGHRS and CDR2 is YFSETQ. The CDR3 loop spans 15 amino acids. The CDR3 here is CASSAGGGSGNTIYF. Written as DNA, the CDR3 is TGCGCCAGCAGCGCGGGTGGCGGCTCTGGAAACACCATATATTTT.

The DNA for the CDR3 is TGTGCCTGGAGTGAGCCAGGGTTGGCCTACGAGCAGTACTTC. Encoded protein: CAWSEPGLAYEQYF. V gene TRBV30 combines with J gene TRBJ2-7; maybe TRBD1 (5 bases). In germline, CDR1 is GTSNPN, CDR2 SVGIG (reference sequence). CDR3 length equals 14 residues. V lost 1 base to trimming and J lost 2 bases, with 12 bases between them.

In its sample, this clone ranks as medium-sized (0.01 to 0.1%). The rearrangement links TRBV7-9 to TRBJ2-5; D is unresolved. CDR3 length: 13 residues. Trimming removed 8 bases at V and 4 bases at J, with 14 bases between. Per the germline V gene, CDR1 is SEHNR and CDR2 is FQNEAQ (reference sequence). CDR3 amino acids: CASLQPGRETQYF. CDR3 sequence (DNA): TGTGCCAGCCTCCAACCCGGTCGAGAGACCCAGTACTTC.

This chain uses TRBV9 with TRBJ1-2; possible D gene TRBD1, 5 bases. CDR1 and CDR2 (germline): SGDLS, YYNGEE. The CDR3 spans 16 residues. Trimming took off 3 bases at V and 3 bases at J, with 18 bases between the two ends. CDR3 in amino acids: CASSERGDPRDYGYTF. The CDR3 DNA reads TGTGCCAGCAGCGAGCGGGGGGATCCAAGGGACTATGGCTACACCTTC.

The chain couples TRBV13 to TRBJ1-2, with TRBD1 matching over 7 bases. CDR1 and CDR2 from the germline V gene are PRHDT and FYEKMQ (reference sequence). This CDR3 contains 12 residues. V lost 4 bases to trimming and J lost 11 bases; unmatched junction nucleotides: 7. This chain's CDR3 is CASSWDSEGYTF. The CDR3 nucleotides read TGTGCCAGCAGCTGGGACAGTGAAGGTTACACCTTC.

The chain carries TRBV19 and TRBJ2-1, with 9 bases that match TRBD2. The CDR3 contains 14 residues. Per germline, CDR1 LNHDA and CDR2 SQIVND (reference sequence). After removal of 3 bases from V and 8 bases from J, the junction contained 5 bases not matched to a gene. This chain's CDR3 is CASSIRIAGDEQFF. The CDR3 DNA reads TGTGCCAGTAGTATCAGAATAGCGGGAGATGAGCAGTTCTTC. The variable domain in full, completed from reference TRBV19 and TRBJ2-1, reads DGGITQSPKYLFRKEGQNVTLSCEQNLNHDAMYWYRQDPGQGLRLIYYSQIVNDFQKGDIAEGYSVSREKKESFPLTVTSAQKNPTAFYLCASSIRIAGDEQFFGPGTRLTVL.

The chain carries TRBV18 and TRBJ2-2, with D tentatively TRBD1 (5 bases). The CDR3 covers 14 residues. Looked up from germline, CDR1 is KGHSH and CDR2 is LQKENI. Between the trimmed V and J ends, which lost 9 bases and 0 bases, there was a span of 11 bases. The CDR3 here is CASRQIPNTGELFF. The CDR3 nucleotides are TGTGCCAGTAGACAGATACCGAACACCGGGGAGCTGTTTTTT.

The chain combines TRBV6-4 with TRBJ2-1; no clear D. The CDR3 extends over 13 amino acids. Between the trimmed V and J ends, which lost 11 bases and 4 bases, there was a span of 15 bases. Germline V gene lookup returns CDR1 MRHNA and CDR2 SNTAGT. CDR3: CACGVETYNEQFF. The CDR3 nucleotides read TGTGCCTGTGGCGTCGAGACGTACAATGAGCAGTTCTTC.

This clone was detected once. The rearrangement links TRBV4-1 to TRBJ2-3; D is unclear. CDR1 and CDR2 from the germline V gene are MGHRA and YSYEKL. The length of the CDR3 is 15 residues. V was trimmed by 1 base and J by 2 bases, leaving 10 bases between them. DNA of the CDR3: TGCGCCAGCAGCCAAGCCAGGCAACCCACAGATACGCAGTATTTT. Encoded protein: CASSQARQPTDTQYF.